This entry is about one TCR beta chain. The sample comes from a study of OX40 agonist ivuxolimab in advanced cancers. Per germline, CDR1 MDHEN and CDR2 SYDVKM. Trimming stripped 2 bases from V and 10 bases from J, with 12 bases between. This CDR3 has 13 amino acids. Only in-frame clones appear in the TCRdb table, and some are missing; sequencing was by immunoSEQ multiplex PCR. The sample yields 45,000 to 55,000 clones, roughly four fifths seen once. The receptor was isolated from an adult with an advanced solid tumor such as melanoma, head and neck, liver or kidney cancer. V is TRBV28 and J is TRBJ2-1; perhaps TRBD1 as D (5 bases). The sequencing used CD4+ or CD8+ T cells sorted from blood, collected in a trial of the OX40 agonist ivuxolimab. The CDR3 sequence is CASSLDTYREQFF. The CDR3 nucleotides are TGTGCCAGCAGTTTAGATACCTACAGGGAGCAGTTCTTC.